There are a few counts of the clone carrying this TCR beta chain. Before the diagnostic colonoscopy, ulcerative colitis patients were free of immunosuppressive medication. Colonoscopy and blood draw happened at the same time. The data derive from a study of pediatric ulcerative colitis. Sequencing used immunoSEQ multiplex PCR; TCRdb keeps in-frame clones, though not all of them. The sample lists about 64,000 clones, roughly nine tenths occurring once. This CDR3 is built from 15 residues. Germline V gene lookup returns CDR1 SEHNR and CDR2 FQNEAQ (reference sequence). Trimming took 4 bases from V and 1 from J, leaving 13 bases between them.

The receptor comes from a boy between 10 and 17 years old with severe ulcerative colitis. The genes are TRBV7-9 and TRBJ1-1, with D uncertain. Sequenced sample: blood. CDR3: CASSSAPAANTEAFF. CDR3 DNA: TGTGCCAGCAGCTCGGCTCCAGCCGCGAACACTGAAGCTTTCTTT.